The clone carrying this T cell receptor beta chain was picked up many times. This sample is drawn from a study of neurological immune-mediated disorders. Each sorted-subset library came from some 1.1 million CD4+ or CD8+ T cells. Deletions cut 1 base from V and 2 bases from J, with 15 bases between. Germline-derived CDR1 and CDR2 are DFQATT and SNEGSKA (reference sequence). The CDR3 is 16 amino acids. From the 5' RACE reads, TCRdb called clonotypes with MiXCR, one entry per CDR3 protein. The sample carries under 50,000 distinct CDR3 sequences, about 9.9% recorded once. The sequenced material came from CD4+ T cells from blood. This TCR was recovered from a woman in her 30s with HTLV-1-associated myelopathy (HAM/TSP). V gene TRBV20-1 combines with J gene TRBJ1-3; D is unclear. The CDR3 here is CSARVEPNPTGNTIYF. DNA for the CDR3: TGCAGTGCTAGAGTAGAACCCAACCCCACTGGAAACACCATATATTTT.